This T cell receptor beta chain originates from a study of identical twins. In TCRdb, the 5' RACE reads were re-called with MiXCR into one record per CDR3 protein. The sample lists about 520,000 distinct CDR3 sequences, approximately 22% occurring once. Germline CDR1 reads SGHRS; CDR2 reads YFSETQ. V was pared by 4 bases and J by 0 bases, with 17 bases between. The CDR3 consists of 16 residues. Separately, the same data were catalogued under a study of T cells expressing NK-cell markers. This second study notes: Underlying the TCR beta repertoires were sorted CD3+CD56+NKG2C+, CD3+CD56+NKG2C- and CD3+CD56-NKG2C+ T cells.

This chain uses TRBV5-1 with TRBJ2-7; no reliable D call. The source of this sequence is a woman younger than 35 in good health. The sample comprised CD4+ T cells sorted from blood. The DNA for the CDR3 is TGCGCCAGCAGCCAAAACGTTATTGGGGTCTCCTACGAGCAGTACTTC. Its translation is CASSQNVIGVSYEQYF.